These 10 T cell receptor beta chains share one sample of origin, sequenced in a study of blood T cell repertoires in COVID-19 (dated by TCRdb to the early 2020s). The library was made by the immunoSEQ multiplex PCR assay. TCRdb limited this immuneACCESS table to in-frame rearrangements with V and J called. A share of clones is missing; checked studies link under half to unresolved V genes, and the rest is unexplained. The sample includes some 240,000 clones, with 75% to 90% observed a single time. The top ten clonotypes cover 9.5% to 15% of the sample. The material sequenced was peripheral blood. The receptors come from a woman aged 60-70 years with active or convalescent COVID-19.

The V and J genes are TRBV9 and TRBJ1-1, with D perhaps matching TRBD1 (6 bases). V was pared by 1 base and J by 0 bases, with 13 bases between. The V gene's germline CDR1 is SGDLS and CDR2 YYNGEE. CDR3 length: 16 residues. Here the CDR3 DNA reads TGTGCCAGCAGCGTATACGACAGGTCAGTGAACACTGAAGCTTTCTTT. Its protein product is CASSVYDRSVNTEAFF.

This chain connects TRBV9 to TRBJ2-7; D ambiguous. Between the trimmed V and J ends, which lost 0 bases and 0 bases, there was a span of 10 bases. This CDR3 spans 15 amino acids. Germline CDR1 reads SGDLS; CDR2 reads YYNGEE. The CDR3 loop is CASSVGLTHSYEQYF. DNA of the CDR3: TGTGCCAGCAGCGTAGGGTTGACTCACTCCTACGAGCAGTACTTC.

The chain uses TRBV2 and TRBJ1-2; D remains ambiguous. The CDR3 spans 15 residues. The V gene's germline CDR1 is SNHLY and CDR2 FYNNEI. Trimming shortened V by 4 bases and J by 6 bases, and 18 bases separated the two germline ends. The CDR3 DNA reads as TGTGCCAGCAGTGGGAGGACGACAATCCAGCATGGCTACACCTTC. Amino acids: CASSGRTTIQHGYTF.

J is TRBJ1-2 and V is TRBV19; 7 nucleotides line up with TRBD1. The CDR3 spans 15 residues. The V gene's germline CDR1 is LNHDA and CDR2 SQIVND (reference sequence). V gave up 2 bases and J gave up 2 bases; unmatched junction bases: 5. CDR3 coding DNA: TGTGCCAGTAGTATAATGTCAGGGGGGAACTATGGCTACACCTTC. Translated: CASSIMSGGNYGYTF.

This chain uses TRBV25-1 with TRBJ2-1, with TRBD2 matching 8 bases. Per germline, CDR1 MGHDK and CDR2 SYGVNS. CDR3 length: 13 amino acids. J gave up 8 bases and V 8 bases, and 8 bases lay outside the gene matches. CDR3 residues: CASCSGGGHEQFF. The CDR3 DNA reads TGTGCCAGCTGCAGCGGGGGAGGTCATGAGCAGTTCTTC.

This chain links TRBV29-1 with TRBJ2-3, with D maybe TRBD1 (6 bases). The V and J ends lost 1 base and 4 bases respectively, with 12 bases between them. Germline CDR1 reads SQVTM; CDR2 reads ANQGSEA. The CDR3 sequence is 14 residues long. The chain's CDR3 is CSVEANRQADTQYF. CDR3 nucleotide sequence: TGCAGCGTTGAAGCCAATAGACAGGCAGATACGCAGTATTTT.

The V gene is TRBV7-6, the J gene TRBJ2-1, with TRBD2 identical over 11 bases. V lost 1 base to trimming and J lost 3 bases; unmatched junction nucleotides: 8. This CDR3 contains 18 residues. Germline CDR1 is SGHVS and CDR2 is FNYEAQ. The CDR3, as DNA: TGTGCCAGCAGCTTAGGAGATAGCGGGGGGGCCCTCTACAATGAGCAGTTCTTC. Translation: CASSLGDSGGALYNEQFF.

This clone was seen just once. The CDR3 sequence: CAWSGQGAGGYTF. CDR3 in DNA: TGTGCCTGGAGTGGGCAGGGGGCAGGTGGCTACACCTTC. The chain joins TRBV30 to TRBJ1-2, with 8 bases lining up with TRBD1. Trimming at V came to 1 base and at J to 7 bases, leaving 5 bases not matched to a gene. The CDR3 sequence is 13 residues long. Germline V CDR1 and CDR2: GTSNPN, SVGIG (reference sequence). Filled out from reference TRBV30 and TRBJ1-2, the complete variable domain reads SQTIHQWPATLVQPVGSPLSLECTVEGTSNPNLYWYRQAAGRGLQLLFYSVGIGQISSEVPQNLSASRPQDRQFILSSKKLLLSDSGFYLCAWSGQGAGGYTFGSGTRLTVV.

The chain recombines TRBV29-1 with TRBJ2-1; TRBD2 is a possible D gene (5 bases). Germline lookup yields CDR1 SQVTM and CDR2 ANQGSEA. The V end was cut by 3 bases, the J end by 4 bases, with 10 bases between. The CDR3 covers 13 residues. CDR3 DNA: TGCAGCGTTGAGGGCGGGTCGTACAATGAGCAGTTCTTC. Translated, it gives CSVEGGSYNEQFF.

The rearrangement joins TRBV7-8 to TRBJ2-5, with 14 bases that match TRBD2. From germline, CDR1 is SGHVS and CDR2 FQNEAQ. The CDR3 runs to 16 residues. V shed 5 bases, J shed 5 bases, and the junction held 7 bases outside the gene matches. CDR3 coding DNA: TGTGCCAGCAGCCCGACTAGCGGGGGGGCCATGGAGACCCAGTACTTC. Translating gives CASSPTSGGAMETQYF. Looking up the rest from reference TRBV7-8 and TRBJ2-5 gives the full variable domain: GAGVSQSPRYKVAKRGQDVALRCDPISGHVSLFWYQQALGQGPEFLTYFQNEAQLDKSGLPSDRFFAERPEGSVSTLKIQRTQQEDSAVYLCASSPTSGGAMETQYFGPGTRLLVL.